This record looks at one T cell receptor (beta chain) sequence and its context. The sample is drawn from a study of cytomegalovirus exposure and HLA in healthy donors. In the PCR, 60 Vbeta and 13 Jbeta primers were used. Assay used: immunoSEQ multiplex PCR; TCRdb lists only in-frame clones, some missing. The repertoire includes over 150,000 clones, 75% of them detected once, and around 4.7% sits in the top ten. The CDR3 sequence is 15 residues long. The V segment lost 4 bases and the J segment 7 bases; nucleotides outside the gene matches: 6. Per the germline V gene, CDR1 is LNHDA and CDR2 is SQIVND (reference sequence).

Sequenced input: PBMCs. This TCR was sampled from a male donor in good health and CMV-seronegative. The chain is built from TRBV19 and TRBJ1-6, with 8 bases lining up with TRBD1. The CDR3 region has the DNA TGTGCCAGTAGTACGTGGACAGGGATGAATTCACCCCTCCACTTT. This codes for CASSTWTGMNSPLHF.